This record looks at one T cell receptor beta chain sequence and its context. Its antigen remains unknown. The data derive from a study of T cell responses to AZD1222 COVID-19 vaccine. Here immunoSEQ multiplex PCR was the method, and the copy in TCRdb shows in-frame clones only, minus some. The sample lists approximately 98,000 clones; roughly 87% were seen once. The trim removed 5 bases at V and 6 bases at J, leaving 2 bases unmatched. The CDR3 is 12 amino acids. The germline V gene encodes CDR1 GTSNPN and CDR2 SVGIG (reference sequence). Study findings and constraints: White British donors predominated, females outnumbered males, and clonal diversity was possibly underestimated.

Sequenced material: peripheral blood, taken on day 0 of MenACWY control vaccination. V gene TRBV30 combines with J gene TRBJ1-4, with 8 bases matching TRBD1. This clonotype was obtained from an adult in good health. The CDR3 sequence is CAWGQGHEKLFF. CDR3 DNA: TGTGCCTGGGGACAGGGACATGAAAAACTGTTTTTT.